This TCR beta chain was retrieved from a study of blood T cells in healthy people across ages. The germline V gene has CDR1 SGHRS and CDR2 YFSETQ. The CDR3 covers 14 residues. Trimming took 0 bases from V and 8 from J, leaving 12 bases between them. Isolated PBMCs totaled at least 7 million in each sample. The use of a sample-barcoded 5' primer and a J-beta primer mix characterized a second PCR of about 7 to 12 cycles. From the 5' RACE reads, TCRdb called clonotypes with MiXCR, one entry per CDR3 protein. The profile shows some 1.4 million distinct CDR3 sequences, around 39% of them singletons. A note on this clonotype: The target antigen is unknown.

Study outcomes and limitations: Long-lived donors carried more naive CD4+ cells and greater diversity than aged donors.

The receptor comes from a woman between 18 and 30 years old in good health. The chain couples TRBV5-1 to TRBJ2-1, with D perhaps matching TRBD2 (5 bases). Sequenced material: blood. The DNA for the CDR3 is TGCGCCAGCAGCTTGGCGGGCAGGCGGGATGAGCAGTTCTTC. Translating it yields CASSLAGRRDEQFF.